These 20 T cell receptor beta chains were sequenced from one sample in a study of shared clonotypes between healthy human individuals. Libraries were prepared by immunoSEQ multiplex PCR; TCRdb keeps only in-frame clonotypes and omits some of them. The data show some 1,100,000 clones, 75% to 85% seen once. Sequenced sample: memory CD4+ T cells from PBMCs. Subset noted: CD45RA-negative fraction. Receptor source: a man aged 18 to 29 in good health. Some clones in this sample may be carry-over from other donors' samples.

V gene TRBV19 combines with J gene TRBJ2-2, with D possibly TRBD2 on 6 matching bases. Trimming took 6 bases from V and 4 from J, leaving 21 bases between them. The CDR3 has 17 amino acids. Germline-derived CDR1 and CDR2 are LNHDA and SQIVND (reference sequence). CDR3 sequence (DNA): TGTGCCAGTAGCTCCCGGGAGCCTTGGCGGGGCACCGGGGAGCTGTTTTTT. Its protein product is CASSSREPWRGTGELFF.

The rearrangement uses TRBV5-4 and TRBJ2-6; no definite D call. The ends were cut back, 2 bases at V and 7 bases at J, with 10 bases in the middle. The CDR3 runs to 14 residues. CDR1 SGHNT and CDR2 YYREEE come from the germline V gene (reference sequence). This CDR3 reads CASSFSAAANVLTF. CDR3 DNA sequence: TGTGCCAGCAGCTTTTCGGCTGCTGCCAACGTCCTGACTTTC. Full variable domain (outside the CDR3, taken from reference TRBV5-4 and TRBJ2-6): ETGVTQSPTHLIKTRGQQVTLRCSSQSGHNTVSWYQQALGQGPQFIFQYYREEENGRGNFPPRFSGLQFPNYSSELNVNALELDDSALYLCASSFSAAANVLTFGAGSRLTVL.

The chain uses TRBV28 and TRBJ1-1, with a tentative D call TRBD1 (5 bases). V lost 5 bases and J lost 5, with 18 bases in between. Germline V gene data show CDR1 as MDHEN and CDR2 as SYDVKM. The CDR3 sequence is 15 residues long. CDR3 amino acids: CASSGLDSTKTEAFF. The CDR3, as DNA: TGTGCCAGCAGTGGACTTGACAGTACCAAAACTGAAGCTTTCTTT. The variable domain in full, with the rest retrieved from reference TRBV28 and TRBJ1-1, is DVKVTQSSRYLVKRTGEKVFLECVQDMDHENMFWYRQDPGLGLRLIYFSYDVKMKEKGDIPEGYSVSREKKERFSLILESASTNQTSMYLCASSGLDSTKTEAFFGQGTRLTVV.

J is TRBJ2-4 and V is TRBV7-9; D is perhaps TRBD1 or TRBD2 (5 bases each). Germline CDR1 is SEHNR and CDR2 is FQNEAQ (reference sequence). The CDR3 covers 17 residues. The V end lost 1 base, the J end lost 0 bases, and 13 bases lay between the germline ends. DNA of the CDR3: TGTGCCAGCAGCTTAGTGTATGGGGACCTAGCCAAAAACATTCAGTACTTC. Translation: CASSLVYGDLAKNIQYF.

V usage is TRBV6-5 and J usage is TRBJ2-1; perhaps TRBD2 as D (6 bases). The CDR3 sequence is 15 residues long. The V end was cut by 6 bases, the J end by 3 bases, with 15 bases between. Looked up from germline, CDR1 is MNHEY and CDR2 is SVGAGI. The CDR3 is CASRPTGVYYNEQFF. The CDR3 coding sequence is TGTGCCAGCAGGCCCACGGGAGTCTACTACAATGAGCAGTTCTTC.

Concerning this clone: The same CDR3 can be traced to other DNA sequences in this sample. The chain recombines TRBV7-9 with TRBJ2-5; tentative D call: TRBD1 (6 bases). CDR1 is SEHNR, CDR2 FQNEAQ, per germline (reference sequence). The CDR3 is 15 amino acids. Trimming removed 5 bases from V and 2 bases from J, with 15 bases in between. In nucleotides, the CDR3 is TGTGCCAGCAGCCTTAGACAGGCCCCTCAAGAGACCCAGTACTTC. Translating gives CASSLRQAPQETQYF.

The chain employs TRBV7-9 and TRBJ2-2, with no clear D. The length of the CDR3 is 13 residues. The germline V and J ends were trimmed by 1 base and 2 bases, with 2 bases remaining between them. CDR1 SEHNR and CDR2 FQNEAQ come from the germline V gene (reference sequence). CDR3 region: CASSLGNTGELFF. Here the CDR3 DNA reads TGTGCCAGCAGCTTAGGAAACACCGGGGAGCTGTTTTTT. The full variable domain, completed using reference TRBV7-9 and TRBJ2-2, is DTGVSQNPRHKITKRGQNVTFRCDPISEHNRLYWYRQTLGQGPEFLTYFQNEAQLEKSRLLSDRFSAERPKGSFSTLEIQRTEQGDSAMYLCASSLGNTGELFFGEGSRLTVL.

There are a few counts of this clone. Other nucleotide sequences from this sample produce the same CDR3. The CDR3 region has the DNA TGTGCCAGCAGCTTAGGCCGGAACTATGGCTACACCTTC. Protein product: CASSLGRNYGYTF. This rearrangement joins TRBV7-6 to TRBJ1-2; D not resolved. The V end was cut by 1 base, the J end by 2 bases, with 5 bases between. The CDR3 contains 13 residues. Germline CDR1 reads SGHVS; CDR2 reads FNYEAQ.

The J gene is TRBJ2-1, the V gene TRBV4-1; 8 bases are a match to TRBD2. The CDR3 length is 16 residues. V shed 0 bases and J 9 bases; nucleotides not matched to a gene: 10. From germline, CDR1 is MGHRA and CDR2 YSYEKL. CDR3 residues: CASSQEGAGDFVEQFF. The CDR3, as DNA: TGCGCCAGCAGCCAAGAGGGAGCGGGAGATTTTGTTGAGCAGTTCTTC.

A single count supports this clone. This chain joins TRBV28 and TRBJ1-2; TRBD1 matches 7 bases. J was trimmed by 7 bases and V by 4 bases; bases with no gene match: 9. CDR3 length equals 14 residues. The germline CDR1 and CDR2 sequences are MDHEN and SYDVKM. The CDR3 sequence is CASSSEGAFSGYTF. The CDR3, as DNA: TGTGCCAGCAGTTCTGAGGGGGCGTTTTCTGGCTACACCTTC.

The chain combines TRBV5-1 with TRBJ2-7; D may be TRBD2 (6 bases). The length of the CDR3 is 13 residues. In germline, CDR1 is SGHRS, CDR2 YFSETQ. Trimming cost V 4 bases and J 6 bases, with 14 bases left between them. The CDR3 coding sequence is TGCGCCAGCAGCCAGAGGGACTCGGGCGAGCAGTACTTC. Its protein product is CASSQRDSGEQYF. The whole variable domain, filled in from reference TRBV5-1 and TRBJ2-7, reads KAGVTQTPRYLIKTRGQQVTLSCSPISGHRSVSWYQQTPGQGLQFLFEYFSETQRNKGNFPGRFSGRQFSNSRSEMNVSTLELGDSALYLCASSQRDSGEQYFGPGTRLTVT.

J is TRBJ2-1 and V is TRBV27; 9 bases align to TRBD2. CDR3 length: 14 amino acids. Per the germline V gene, CDR1 is MNHEY and CDR2 is SMNVEV (reference sequence). V shed 3 bases and J 7 bases; nucleotides not matched to a gene: 4. DNA for the CDR3: TGTGCCAGCAGTTTTTATGCGGGAGGGAATGAGCAGTTCTTC. This sequence encodes CASSFYAGGNEQFF.

The V gene is TRBV7-2, the J gene TRBJ2-1; 10 nucleotides line up with TRBD2. The CDR3 extends over 15 amino acids. J was trimmed by 7 bases and V by 4 bases; bases with no gene match: 7. Germline V gives CDR1 SGHTA, CDR2 FQGNSA. DNA of the CDR3: TGTGCCAGCAGCTCCCTAGCGGGAGTACCAAATGAGCAGTTCTTC. As protein: CASSSLAGVPNEQFF.

In its sample, this clone was seen many times. The chain is built from TRBV7-9 and TRBJ1-1; D is possibly TRBD1 (6 bases). CDR1 is SEHNR, CDR2 FQNEAQ, per germline (reference sequence). The V end was cut by 0 bases, the J end by 6 bases, with 17 bases between. The CDR3 covers 16 residues. CDR3 region: CASSLARGRGGPEAFF. Written as DNA, the CDR3 is TGTGCCAGCAGCTTAGCCCGGGGACGGGGGGGGCCTGAAGCTTTCTTT.

The chain is built from TRBV5-1 and TRBJ2-5, with a weak D call TRBD1 (5 bases). The germline gives CDR1 SGHRS, CDR2 YFSETQ. This CDR3 has 17 amino acids. V lost 7 bases to trimming and J lost 5 bases, with 27 bases between them. The CDR3 sequence is CASSSFVAATGTETQYF. CDR3 in DNA: TGCGCCAGCTCATCCTTCGTGGCGGCAACAGGTACCGAGACCCAGTACTTC.

In this sample, this clone turned up once. Within the sample, other DNA sequences also encode this same CDR3. V is TRBV30 and J is TRBJ2-7, with TRBD1 matching 9 bases. Germline values: CDR1 GTSNPN, CDR2 SVGIG (reference sequence). This CDR3 comprises 13 residues. V was pared by 2 bases and J by 2 bases, with 1 base of the junction left unmatched. For the CDR3, the DNA is TGTGCCTGGAGTACAGGGGGCCCCTACGAGCAGTACTTC. Its protein is CAWSTGGPYEQYF.

This chain connects TRBV9 to TRBJ2-5; 7 bases match TRBD2. Germline trimming cut 0 bases from V and 6 bases from J; bases unmatched to any gene: 8. The CDR3 is 15 residues long. Germline CDR1 SGDLS, CDR2 YYNGEE. The CDR3 coding sequence is TGTGCCAGCAGCGTAGGTAGCGGGTGGGGGAAGACCCAGTACTTC. Its protein is CASSVGSGWGKTQYF.

This clone has at least ten counts. The genes are TRBV4-1 and TRBJ2-7, with D perhaps TRBD1 or TRBD2 (5 bases each). Germline V gene sequence: CDR1 MGHRA, CDR2 YSYEKL. The CDR3 is made up of 15 amino acids. Trimming shortened V by 0 bases and J by 5 bases, and 14 bases separated the two germline ends. CDR3 amino acids: CASSQDVGAPDEQYF. CDR3 bases: TGCGCCAGCAGCCAAGACGTCGGGGCCCCGGACGAGCAGTACTTC.

The chain carries TRBV2 and TRBJ1-1; no clear D. The CDR3 spans 13 residues. Trimming left V 5 bases short and J 7 bases short, with 14 bases between. CDR1 is SNHLY and CDR2 is FYNNEI in the germline V gene. The CDR3 is CASSHPGVGEAFF. CDR3 DNA sequence: TGTGCCAGCAGTCACCCCGGGGTTGGTGAAGCTTTCTTT.

This sequence joins TRBV30 and TRBJ1-1; TRBD1 matches 8 bases. The germline gives CDR1 GTSNPN, CDR2 SVGIG (reference sequence). Trimming took 5 bases from V and 2 from J; bases not matched to a gene: 4. This CDR3 spans 13 amino acids. CDR3 residues: CAWLGQANTEAFF. The CDR3 nucleotides read TGTGCCTGGCTGGGACAGGCTAACACTGAAGCTTTCTTT.